These T cell receptor beta chains were read from a single sample in a study of cytomegalovirus exposure and HLA in healthy donors. This table comes from immunoSEQ multiplex PCR, and its TCRdb copy is limited to in-frame clones, with some not included. The table shows 150,000 to 200,000 clones, with 81% occurring only once. Sample: PBMCs. The receptors here all came from a man younger than 30 in good health and CMV-seronegative. Each CDR3 is given with its conserved first and last residue. D genes are given only for firm matches. Where a row states a size, it is once, few, many or the class of an expanded clone; other rows omit it.

.	TRBJ1-1	TRBV5-1	.	CASTLRGNTEAFF	TGCGCCAGCACCCTTCGGGGAAACACTGAAGCTTTCTTT
few	TRBJ2-7	TRBV13	.	CASSWDSRYEQYF	TGTGCCAGCAGCTGGGACTCGCGATACGAGCAGTACTTC
.	TRBJ1-1	TRBV19	.	CASRMTGFGTEAFF	TGTGCCAGTAGGATGACAGGTTTCGGGACTGAAGCTTTCTTT
.	TRBJ1-4	TRBV10-2	TRBD1	CASSESGTGGEKLFF	TGCGCCAGCAGTGAGTCCGGGACAGGGGGTGAAAAACTGTTTTTT
.	TRBJ2-2	TRBV7-8	.	CASSFDRANTGELFF	TGTGCCAGCAGCTTCGACAGAGCGAACACCGGGGAGCTGTTTTTT
few	TRBJ2-7	TRBV7-2	.	CASSLEAGAYEQYF	TGTGCCAGCAGCTTAGAGGCCGGGGCCTACGAGCAGTACTTC
.	TRBJ1-1	TRBV5-4	TRBD1	CASRGGQANTEAFF	TGTGCCAGCAGGGGGGGACAGGCGAACACTGAAGCTTTCTTT
.	TRBJ2-1	TRBV19	TRBD2	CASRSSGSPYNEQFF	TGTGCCAGTAGATCTAGCGGGAGTCCCTACAATGAGCAGTTCTTC
.	TRBJ1-4	TRBV11-2	TRBD1	CASSSDRGEKLFF	TGTGCCAGCAGCTCCGACAGGGGTGAAAAACTGTTTTTT
.	TRBJ2-7	TRBV13	TRBD2	CASSRLSGNLDEQYF	TGTGCCAGCAGCCGGCTCAGCGGGAACCTGGACGAGCAGTACTTC
once	TRBJ2-3	TRBV19	TRBD1	CASSARDRGGDTQYF	TGTGCCAGTAGTGCACGGGACAGGGGGGGCGATACGCAGTATTTT
.	TRBJ2-1	TRBV6-1	TRBD2	CASSSGTSGSNEQFF	TGTGCCAGCAGTTCCGGGACTAGCGGGAGTAATGAGCAGTTCTTC
.	TRBJ2-5	TRBV7-9	.	CSSSQGETQYF	TGTTCCAGCAGCCAGGGGGAGACCCAGTACTTC
.	TRBJ2-7	TRBV1	.	CTSSQDRGRSAGGGPYEQYF	TGCACCAGCAGCCAAGATAGGGGGCGGAGTGCGGGGGGGGGACCCTACGAGCAGTACTTC
.	TRBJ2-7	TRBV27	.	CASSLFARERAYEQYF	TGTGCCAGCAGTTTATTTGCCCGCGAGCGGGCATACGAGCAGTACTTC
.	TRBJ1-1	TRBV13	.	CASSSISRAFF	TGTGCCAGCAGCAGTATATCCAGGGCTTTCTTT
.	TRBJ2-7	TRBV18	TRBD2	CASSPGSAGSYEQYF	TGTGCCAGCTCACCAGGCTCAGCGGGGTCCTACGAGCAGTACTTC
.	TRBJ1-3	TRBV28	TRBD1	CASRNPGQPNTIYF	TGTGCCAGCAGGAATCCGGGACAGCCAAACACCATATATTTT